This T cell receptor (beta chain) stems from a study of T cells expressing NK-cell markers. Study background: Sorted CD3+CD56+NKG2C+, CD3+CD56+NKG2C- and CD3+CD56-NKG2C+ T cells provided the TCR beta repertoires.

Whole-study results and caveats: More than 5 donors carried dominant NKG2C+ clonotypes that made up roughly 1.0-7.0% of their CD8+ T cells. One observes that, in a few donors, these clonotypes were also the leading ones within the CD3+CD56-NKG2C+ fraction.

The germline V gene has CDR1 MGHDK and CDR2 SYGVNS. The CDR3 totals 15 residues. On this clonotype: Its antigen is unknown.

As the method of synthesis, 5'RACE template switching with UMIs yielded TCR beta cDNA. TCRdb reanalyzed the 5' RACE reads and collapses them to one entry per CDR3 protein, without DNA. The sample shows some 600,000 distinct CDR3 sequences, and roughly 3.5% sits with its ten largest clones. The TCR originated in a man aged 18 to 30 in good health. V usage is TRBV25-1 and J usage is TRBJ2-7; the D gene TCRdb calls, TRBD2, cannot be checked with no DNA. Sequencing was performed on blood T cells: a sorted CD56 or NKG2C T cell subset, CD4+ or CD8+ T cells, or bulk PBMC T cells (not recorded which). The CDR3 loop is CASSESPGLAGEQYF.